This TCR beta chain was sequenced during a study of T-cell reconstitution after alpha-beta-depleted transplantation in children. General observations from the study: At around two months after transplant, the alpha-beta T cells were reportedly derived from several hundred expanded clones that came from non-depleted graft cells. Recipient T cells and thymic progenitors that survived were the source of the high TCRbeta diversity seen at day 60 in some patients. T-cell counts and diversity at one year post-transplant came mainly from newly produced T cells.

J gave up 6 bases and V 5 bases, and 9 bases lay outside the gene matches. CDR3 length equals 15 residues. In its sample, this clonotype was seen a few times. The antigen is not known. Unique molecular identifiers were used to barcode this TCRbeta library. TCRdb called the PCR reads again in MiXCR, with one record for every CDR3 protein. The sample lists 150,000 to 250,000 distinct CDR3 sequences; roughly 6.5% were seen once. The chain uses TRBV12-3 or TRBV12-4 and TRBJ2-7; 11 bases agree with TRBD2. The receptor was derived from a girl under three years old with combined immunodeficiency, due to receive a stem cell transplant. The sample here was PBMCs, taken before TCRalphabeta/CD19-depleted stem cell transplant. The chain's CDR3 is CASSPLAGGPAEQYF. DNA for the CDR3: TGTGCCAGCAGTCCTTTAGCGGGGGGGCCAGCCGAGCAGTACTTC.